A selection of T cell receptor beta chains follows, all from one sample in a study of T-cell reconstitution after alpha-beta-depleted transplantation in children. TCRdb redid the calling of the PCR reads with MiXCR, one entry per CDR3 protein. Of approximately 300,000 distinct CDR3 sequences listed, 9.5% to 13% are singletons. Source: peripheral blood, taken 180 days after TCRalphabeta/CD19-depleted stem cell transplant. Source of these receptors: a male patient aged 2-15 years who had a stem cell transplant for chronic granulomatous disease, so the T cells may come from the graft donor. Each CDR3 is given without its conserved first and last residue. The order of the fields is V gene, CDR3 protein.

TRBV7-8	ASSLPGREQF
TRBV20-1	SARSHKGHTEAF
TRBV7-9	ASSLPRDRVATDTQY
TRBV5-1	ASSDLSGTQY
TRBV5-1	ASSLAVGDSEGYT
TRBV7-2	ASSLAGGRNTDTQY
TRBV4-3	ASSQDASRPEQF
TRBV7-3	ASSLAGTGQETQY
TRBV6-1	ASSESSSAGTGELF
TRBV7-8	ASSSSGGWVEQY
TRBV7-2	ASSLQGSGRGETQY
TRBV7-2	ASSLGRWHEQF
TRBV5-1	ASSLTVREGSYEQY
TRBV29-1	SALPTSGNYNEQF
TRBV5-1	ASSLGASGSGVGETQY
TRBV7-3	ASSLSGLNTEAF
TRBV20-1	SARFRDRVRSGANVLT
TRBV7-2	ASSLGRGSGNTIY
TRBV4-2	ASSLNLAGGPGVTQY
TRBV29-1	SVVSGWKAQY
TRBV7-2	ASIDRPRAGQY
TRBV20-1	SARRLVGTGGRGYGYT
TRBV5-4	ASSKAGKTYNEQF
TRBV7-6	ASSSDPGQVTDTQY
TRBV20-1	SARDHAGTSGSTQETQY
TRBV14	ASSQVGRRGSTDTQY
TRBV19	ASSTTGTEVQNEKLF
TRBV7-2	ASSFGLTGWKTQY
TRBV7-9	ASSLGRLPSYNEQF
TRBV23-1	ASSHSGTVNYEQY
TRBV5-1	ASSLWSLAGGPGANVLT
TRBV5-1	ASRRLAGSPSTDTQY
TRBV20-1	SARTVKANSPLH
TRBV18	ASSPEGQGNQPQH
TRBV3-1	ASSQVAEQGYEQY
TRBV3-1	ASSQVGGKDSYNEQF
TRBV5-6	ASSFRSSGRAGNEQF
TRBV19	ASSMMPQTEQY
TRBV29-1	SALWPGGNTQY